The table lists the clone carrying this TCR beta chain with a count of one. What it recognizes is unknown. The protocol was immunoSEQ multiplex PCR, while the TCRdb copy is restricted to in-frame clones and leaves out a portion. This sample has approximately 41,000 clones, with roughly 80% found just once. The sample belongs to a study of CD4 T cells in relation to SARS-CoV-2 and coronaviruses. The V and J ends lost 4 bases and 5 bases, in that order; junction bases with no gene match: 5. This CDR3 has 13 amino acids. The germline CDR1 and CDR2 sequences are MGHRA and YSYEKL. This TCR was sampled from an adult with COVID-19. Input material: memory CD4+ T cells from PBMCs, cultured in vitro. The V call is TRBV4-1, the J call TRBJ2-7; 7 nucleotides match TRBD1. CDR3 amino acids: CASSLRQGDEQYF. DNA of the CDR3: TGCGCCAGCAGCCTCCGACAGGGCGACGAGCAGTACTTC.